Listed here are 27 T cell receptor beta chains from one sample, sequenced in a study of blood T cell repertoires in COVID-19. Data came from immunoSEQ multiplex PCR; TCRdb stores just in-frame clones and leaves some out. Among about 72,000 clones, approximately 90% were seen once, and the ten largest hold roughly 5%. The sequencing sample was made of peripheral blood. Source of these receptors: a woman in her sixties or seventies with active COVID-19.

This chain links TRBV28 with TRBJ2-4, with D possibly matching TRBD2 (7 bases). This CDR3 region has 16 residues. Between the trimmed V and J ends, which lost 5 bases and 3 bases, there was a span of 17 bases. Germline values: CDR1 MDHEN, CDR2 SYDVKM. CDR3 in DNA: TGTGCCAGCAGTCCCGCGGGGGCGGGGGTCAAAAACATTCAGTACTTC. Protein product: CASSPAGAGVKNIQYF.

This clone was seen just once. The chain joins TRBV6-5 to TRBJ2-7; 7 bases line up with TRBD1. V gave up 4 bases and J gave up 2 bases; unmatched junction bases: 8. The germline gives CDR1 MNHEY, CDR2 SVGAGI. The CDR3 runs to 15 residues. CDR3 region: CASSLLTGRPYEQYF. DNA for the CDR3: TGTGCCAGCAGTTTACTGACAGGGCGTCCCTACGAGCAGTACTTC.

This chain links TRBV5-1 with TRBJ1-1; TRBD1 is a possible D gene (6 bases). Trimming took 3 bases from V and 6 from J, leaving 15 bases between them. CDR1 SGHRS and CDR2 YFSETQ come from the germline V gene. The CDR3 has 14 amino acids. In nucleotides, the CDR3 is TGCGCCAGCAGCTCTTCACAGGGACGGGCTGAAGCTTTCTTT. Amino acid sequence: CASSSSQGRAEAFF.

CDR3 sequence reads: CASSRTGTGGGEQYF. The CDR3 DNA is TGTGCCAGCAGCAGAACCGGGACAGGGGGCGGCGAGCAGTACTTC. V and J are TRBV7-6 and TRBJ2-7; TRBD1 aligns across 12 bases. Germline loops: CDR1 SGHVS, CDR2 FNYEAQ. There are 15 residues in the CDR3. Trimming cost V 5 bases and J 6 bases; bases outside gene matches: 8.

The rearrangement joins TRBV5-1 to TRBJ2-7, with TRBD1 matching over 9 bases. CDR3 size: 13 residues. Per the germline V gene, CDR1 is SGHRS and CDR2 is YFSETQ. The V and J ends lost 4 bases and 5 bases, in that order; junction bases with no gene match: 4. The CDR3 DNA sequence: TGCGCCAGCAGCCTGGGACAGGGCAACGAGCAGTACTTC. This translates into CASSLGQGNEQYF.

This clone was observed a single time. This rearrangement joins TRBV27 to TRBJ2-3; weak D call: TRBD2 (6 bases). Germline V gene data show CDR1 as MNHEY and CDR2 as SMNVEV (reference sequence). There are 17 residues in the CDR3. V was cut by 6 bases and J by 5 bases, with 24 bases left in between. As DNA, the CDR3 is TGTGCCAGCAGGAGGGGCGGGCTAGCGAAGTCGGGAGATACGCAGTATTTT. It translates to CASRRGGLAKSGDTQYF.

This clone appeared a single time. CDR3 residues: CASSNVAASDGYTF. In nucleotides, the CDR3 is TGTGCCAGCTCCAACGTTGCGGCTAGCGATGGCTACACCTTC. The chain couples TRBV18 to TRBJ1-2, with D uncertain. Germline CDR1 KGHSH, CDR2 LQKENI. V was pared by 6 bases and J by 6 bases, with 17 bases between. The CDR3 extends over 14 amino acids.

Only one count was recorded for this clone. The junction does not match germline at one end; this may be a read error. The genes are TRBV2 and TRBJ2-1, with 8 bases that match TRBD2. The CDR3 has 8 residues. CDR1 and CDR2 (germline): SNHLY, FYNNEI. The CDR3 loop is CATGRGVF. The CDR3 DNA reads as TGTGCCACCGGGAGGGGGGTCTTC.

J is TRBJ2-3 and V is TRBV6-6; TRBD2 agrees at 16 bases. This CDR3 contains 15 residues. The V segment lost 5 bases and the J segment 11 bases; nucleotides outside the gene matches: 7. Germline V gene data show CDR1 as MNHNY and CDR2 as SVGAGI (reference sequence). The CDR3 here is CASSASGTSGRVQYF. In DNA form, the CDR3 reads TGTGCCAGCAGTGCTTCCGGGACTAGCGGGAGGGTGCAGTATTTT.

The CDR3 DNA follows: TGTGCCAGCAGCCGGGACAGAAAAGAGACCCAGTACTTC. Translation gives CASSRDRKETQYF. The J gene is TRBJ2-5, the V gene TRBV5-4; 7 positions match TRBD1. V was clipped by 4 bases and J by 3 bases; unmatched bases: 3. The CDR3 loop spans 13 amino acids. Per germline, CDR1 SGHNT and CDR2 YYREEE (reference sequence).

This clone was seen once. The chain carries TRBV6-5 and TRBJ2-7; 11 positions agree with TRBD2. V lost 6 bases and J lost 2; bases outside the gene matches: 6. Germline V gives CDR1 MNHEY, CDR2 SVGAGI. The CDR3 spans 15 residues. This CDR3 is CASSPGLAVPYEQYF. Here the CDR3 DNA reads TGTGCCAGCAGCCCGGGACTAGCGGTCCCCTACGAGCAGTACTTC.

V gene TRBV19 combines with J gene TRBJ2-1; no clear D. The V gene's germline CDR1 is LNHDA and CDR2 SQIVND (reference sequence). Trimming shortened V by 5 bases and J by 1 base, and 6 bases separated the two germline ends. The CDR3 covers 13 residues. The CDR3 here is CASSVGSYNEQFF. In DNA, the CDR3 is TGTGCCAGTAGTGTCGGGTCCTACAATGAGCAGTTCTTC. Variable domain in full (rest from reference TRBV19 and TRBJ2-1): DGGITQSPKYLFRKEGQNVTLSCEQNLNHDAMYWYRQDPGQGLRLIYYSQIVNDFQKGDIAEGYSVSREKKESFPLTVTSAQKNPTAFYLCASSVGSYNEQFFGPGTRLTVL.

CDR3 residues: CASSTTGSNQPQHF. In DNA, the CDR3 is TGTGCCAGTAGCACGACAGGGTCCAATCAGCCCCAGCATTTT. The chain is built from TRBV19 and TRBJ1-5; 7 nucleotides agree with TRBD1. Germline CDR1 LNHDA, CDR2 SQIVND (reference sequence). With V trimmed by 6 bases and J by 3 bases, 5 bases remained unmatched. The CDR3 loop spans 14 amino acids. Complete variable domain (other parts from reference TRBV19 and TRBJ1-5): DGGITQSPKYLFRKEGQNVTLSCEQNLNHDAMYWYRQDPGQGLRLIYYSQIVNDFQKGDIAEGYSVSREKKESFPLTVTSAQKNPTAFYLCASSTTGSNQPQHFGDGTRLSIL.

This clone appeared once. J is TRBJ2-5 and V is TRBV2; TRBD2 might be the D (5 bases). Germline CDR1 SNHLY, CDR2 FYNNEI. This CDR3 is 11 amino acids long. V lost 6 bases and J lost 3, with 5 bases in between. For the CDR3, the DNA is TGTGCCAGCAGACTAGAAGAGACCCAGTACTTC. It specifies CASRLEETQYF.

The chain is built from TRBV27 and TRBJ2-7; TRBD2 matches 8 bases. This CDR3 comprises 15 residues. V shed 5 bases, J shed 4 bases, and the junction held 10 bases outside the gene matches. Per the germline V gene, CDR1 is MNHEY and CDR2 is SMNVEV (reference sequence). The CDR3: CASSLAGGALYEQYF. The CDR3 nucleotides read TGTGCCAGCAGTCTGGCGGGGGGAGCCCTATACGAGCAGTACTTC.

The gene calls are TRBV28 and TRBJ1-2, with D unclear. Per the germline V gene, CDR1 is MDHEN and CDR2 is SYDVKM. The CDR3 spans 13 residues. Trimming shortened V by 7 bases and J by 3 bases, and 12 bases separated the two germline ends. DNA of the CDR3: TGTGCCAGCAAGAGGCGGGGAGACTATGGCTACACCTTC. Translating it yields CASKRRGDYGYTF.

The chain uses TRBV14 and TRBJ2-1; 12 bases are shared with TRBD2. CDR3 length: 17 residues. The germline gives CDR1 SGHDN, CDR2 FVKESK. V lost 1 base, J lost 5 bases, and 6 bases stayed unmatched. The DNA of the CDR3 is TGTGCCAGCAGCCAAGGCTGGACTAGCGGGGTAAACAATGAGCAGTTCTTC. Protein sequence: CASSQGWTSGVNNEQFF.

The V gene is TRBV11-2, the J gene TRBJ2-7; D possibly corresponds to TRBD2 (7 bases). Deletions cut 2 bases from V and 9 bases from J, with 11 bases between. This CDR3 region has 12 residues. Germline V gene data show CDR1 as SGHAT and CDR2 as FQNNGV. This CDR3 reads CASSLQRGGQYF. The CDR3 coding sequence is TGTGCCAGCAGCTTACAAAGGGGGGGGCAGTACTTC. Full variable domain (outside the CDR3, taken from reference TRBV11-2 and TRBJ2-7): EAGVAQSPRYKIIEKRQSVAFWCNPISGHATLYWYQQILGQGPKLLIQFQNNGVVDDSQLPKDRFSAERLKGVDSTLKIQPAKLEDSAVYLCASSLQRGGQYFGPGTRLTVT.

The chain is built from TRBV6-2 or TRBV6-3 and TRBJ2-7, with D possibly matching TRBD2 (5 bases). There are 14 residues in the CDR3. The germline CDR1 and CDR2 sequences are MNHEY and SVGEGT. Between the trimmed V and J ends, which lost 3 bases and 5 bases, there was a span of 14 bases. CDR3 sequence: CASSYTRLSNEQYF. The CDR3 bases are TGTGCCAGCAGTTATACTCGACTATCAAACGAGCAGTACTTC.

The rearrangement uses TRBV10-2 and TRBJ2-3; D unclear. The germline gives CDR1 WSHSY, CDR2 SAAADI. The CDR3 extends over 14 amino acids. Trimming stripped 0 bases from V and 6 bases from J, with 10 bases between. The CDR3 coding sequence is TGCGCCAGCAGTGAGTCCCACCCTAAGGATACGCAGTATTTT. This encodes CASSESHPKDTQYF.

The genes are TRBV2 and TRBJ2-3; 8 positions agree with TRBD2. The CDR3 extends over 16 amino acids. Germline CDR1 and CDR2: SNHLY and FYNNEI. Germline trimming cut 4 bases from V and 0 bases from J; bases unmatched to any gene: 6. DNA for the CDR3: TGTGCCAGCAGTGCTGATAGCGGGAAGAGCACAGATACGCAGTATTTT. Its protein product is CASSADSGKSTDTQYF.

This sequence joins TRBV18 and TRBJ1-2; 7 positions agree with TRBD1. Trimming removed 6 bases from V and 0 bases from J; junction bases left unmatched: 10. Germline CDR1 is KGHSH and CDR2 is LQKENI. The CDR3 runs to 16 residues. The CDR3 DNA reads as TGTGCCAGCTCTCCAGGGGGACCGGGAGCTAACTATGGCTACACCTTC. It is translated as CASSPGGPGANYGYTF.

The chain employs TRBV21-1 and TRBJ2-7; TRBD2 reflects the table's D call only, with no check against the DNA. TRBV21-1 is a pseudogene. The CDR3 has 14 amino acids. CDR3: CASTSGTYTYEQYF. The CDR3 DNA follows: TGTGCCAGCACCTCCGGGACTTACACCTACGAGCAGTACTTC.

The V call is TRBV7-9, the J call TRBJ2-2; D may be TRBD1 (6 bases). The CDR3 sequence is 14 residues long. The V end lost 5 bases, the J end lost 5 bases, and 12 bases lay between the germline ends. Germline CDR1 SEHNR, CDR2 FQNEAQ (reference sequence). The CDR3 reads CASSLRQDTGELFF. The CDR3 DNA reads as TGTGCCAGCAGCCTACGACAGGATACCGGGGAGCTGTTTTTT.

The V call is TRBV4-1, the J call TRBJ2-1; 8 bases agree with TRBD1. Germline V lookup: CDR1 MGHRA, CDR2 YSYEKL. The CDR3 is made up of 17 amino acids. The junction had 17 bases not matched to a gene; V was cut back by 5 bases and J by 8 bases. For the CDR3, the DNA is TGCGCCAGCAGCTTCCGCCCTATCGGACAGGGCGGGGATGAGCAGTTCTTC. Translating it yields CASSFRPIGQGGDEQFF.

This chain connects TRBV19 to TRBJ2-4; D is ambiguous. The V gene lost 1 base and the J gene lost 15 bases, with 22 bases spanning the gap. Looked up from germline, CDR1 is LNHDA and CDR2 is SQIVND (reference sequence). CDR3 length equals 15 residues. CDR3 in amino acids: CASSIGQRQQTPVYF. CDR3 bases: TGTGCCAGTAGTATAGGGCAACGCCAGCAGACTCCGGTGTACTTC. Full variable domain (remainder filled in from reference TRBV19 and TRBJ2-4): DGGITQSPKYLFRKEGQNVTLSCEQNLNHDAMYWYRQDPGQGLRLIYYSQIVNDFQKGDIAEGYSVSREKKESFPLTVTSAQKNPTAFYLCASSIGQRQQTPVYFGAGTRLSVL.

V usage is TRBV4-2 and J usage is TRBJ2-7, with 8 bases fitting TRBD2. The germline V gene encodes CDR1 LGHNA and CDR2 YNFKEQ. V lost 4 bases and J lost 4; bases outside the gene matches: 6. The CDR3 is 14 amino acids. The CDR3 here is CASSRGREGYEQYF. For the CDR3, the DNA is TGTGCCAGCAGCCGTGGACGGGAGGGTTACGAGCAGTACTTC.